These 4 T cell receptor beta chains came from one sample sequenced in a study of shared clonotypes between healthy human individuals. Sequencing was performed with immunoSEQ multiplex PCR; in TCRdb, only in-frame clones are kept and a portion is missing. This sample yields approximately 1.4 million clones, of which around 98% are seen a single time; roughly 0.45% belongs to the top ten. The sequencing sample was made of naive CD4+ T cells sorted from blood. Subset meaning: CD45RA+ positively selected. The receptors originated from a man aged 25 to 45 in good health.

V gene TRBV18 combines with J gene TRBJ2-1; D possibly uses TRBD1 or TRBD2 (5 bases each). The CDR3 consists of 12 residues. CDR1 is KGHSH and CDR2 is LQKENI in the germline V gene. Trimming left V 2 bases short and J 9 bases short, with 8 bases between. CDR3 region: CASSPGAGEQFF. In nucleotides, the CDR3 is TGTGCCAGCTCACCAGGGGCGGGTGAGCAGTTCTTC. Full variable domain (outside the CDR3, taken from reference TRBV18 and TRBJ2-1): NAGVMQNPRHLVRRRGQEARLRCSPMKGHSHVYWYRQLPEEGLKFMVYLQKENIIDESGMPKERFSAEFPKEGPSILRIQQVVRGDSAAYFCASSPGAGEQFFGPGTRLTVL.

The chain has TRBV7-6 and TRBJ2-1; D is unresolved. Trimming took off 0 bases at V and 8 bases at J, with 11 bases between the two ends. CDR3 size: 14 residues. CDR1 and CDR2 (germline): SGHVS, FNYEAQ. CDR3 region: CASSLAPSSDEQFF. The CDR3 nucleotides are TGTGCCAGCAGCTTAGCACCCAGTAGTGATGAGCAGTTCTTC.

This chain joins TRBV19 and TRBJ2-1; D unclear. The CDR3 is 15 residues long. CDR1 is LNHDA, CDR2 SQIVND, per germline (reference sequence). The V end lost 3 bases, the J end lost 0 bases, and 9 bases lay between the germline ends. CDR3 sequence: CASSMFADSYNEQFF. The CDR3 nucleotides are TGTGCCAGTAGTATGTTTGCGGACTCCTACAATGAGCAGTTCTTC.

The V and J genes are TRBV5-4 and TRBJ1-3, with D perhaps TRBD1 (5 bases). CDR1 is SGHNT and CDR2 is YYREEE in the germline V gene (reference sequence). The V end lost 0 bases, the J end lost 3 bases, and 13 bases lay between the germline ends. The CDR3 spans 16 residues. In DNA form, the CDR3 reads TGTGCCAGCAGCTTGGGCGGTCGGGGGAATGGAAACACCATATATTTT. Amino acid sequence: CASSLGGRGNGNTIYF.